The T cell receptor beta chain under discussion was sequenced for a study of blood T cell repertoires in COVID-19. Study-level background: Samples representing acute and convalescent COVID-19 were sourced from the United States, Italy and Spain. Nucleic acid was either cDNA or gDNA, and it came from T cells, B-cell-depleted T cells, or PBMCs.

Per the original methods: Nucleated cell number was recorded as an estimate derived from reference gene primer amplification. This table comes from immunoSEQ multiplex PCR, and its TCRdb copy is limited to in-frame clones, with some not included. From that table come the V and J calls and clone size; the DNA was used to work out D and trimming. In the table there are about 140,000 clones, roughly four fifths of which are singletons. Germline V gives CDR1 KGHSH, CDR2 LQKENI. This CDR3 is 14 amino acids long. V dropped 2 bases and J dropped 5; count of bases not matched to a gene: 3. The sequence was collected from an elderly woman in a cohort sampled during active or convalescent COVID-19. The sample taken for sequencing was peripheral blood. This chain links TRBV18 with TRBJ2-3, with 8 positions matching TRBD1. The chain's CDR3 is CASSPDGQGDTQYF. The CDR3 DNA sequence: TGTGCCAGCTCACCAGACGGACAGGGAGATACGCAGTATTTT.